The rows below give T cell receptor beta chains drawn from one sample of a study of blood T cell repertoires in COVID-19. Libraries were prepared by immunoSEQ multiplex PCR; TCRdb keeps only in-frame clonotypes and omits some of them. The sample includes some 140,000 clones, approximately 88% of them seen just once. Sample: peripheral blood. The receptors originated from a man between 65 and 79 years old with active COVID-19. The CDR3 runs from the conserved cysteine through the conserved F or W. The order of the fields is V gene, J gene, D gene, CDR3 protein. The D gene is left open where the match is weak.

>TRBV6-5|TRBJ2-7|.
CASNLDWSSYEQYF
>TRBV10-3|TRBJ2-3|TRBD2
CAINPSGASTDTQYF
>TRBV27|TRBJ2-7|.
CASSTPGSVYEQYF
>TRBV28|TRBJ1-2|.
CASTSGGVATF
>TRBV5-6|TRBJ2-7|.
CASSFGSRHYEQYF
>TRBV7-2|TRBJ1-6|.
CASSLGLPGQGGSPLHF
>TRBV28|TRBJ1-2|.
CASSLVFQIYGYTF
>TRBV27|TRBJ1-1|.
CASSLSPNTEAFF
>TRBV29-1|TRBJ1-4|TRBD1
CSVGGQGNEKLFF
>TRBV19|TRBJ2-5|TRBD2
CASSIGTGGASGETQYF
>TRBV6-4|TRBJ2-1|.
CASSDSAGLDEQFF
>TRBV2|TRBJ1-2|TRBD1
CASSASGQDYGYTF
>TRBV21-1|TRBJ2-7|.
CASSKARLGTYEQYF
>TRBV7-2|TRBJ2-5|.
CASRAGGVKQTQYF
>TRBV2|TRBJ1-4|TRBD1
CASNGQGETNEKLFF
>TRBV2|TRBJ2-7|.
CASRRIATSHRNEQYF
>TRBV28|TRBJ1-3|TRBD1
CASSLSDRAPSGNTIYF
>TRBV5-1|TRBJ1-1|.
CASSFQGLRTEAFF
>TRBV28|TRBJ1-1|.
CASSAYRVVSTEAFF
>TRBV27|TRBJ2-1|TRBD1
CASSSRDRALAGYNEQFF
>TRBV7-6|TRBJ2-7|TRBD2
CASSLTLAEINEQYF
>TRBV6-5|TRBJ2-7|TRBD1
CASSPRQGLPSF
>TRBV29-1|TRBJ1-2|TRBD1
CSAGTGGGYGYTF
>TRBV4-3|TRBJ2-2|.
CASSPAGGGGNTGELFF
>TRBV18|TRBJ2-2|TRBD2
CASSPLASGRRATGELFF
>TRBV9|TRBJ2-5|TRBD2
CAPPARREGVGTQYF
>TRBV6-1|TRBJ1-2|.
CASSEAGGRSYTF
>TRBV4-1|TRBJ2-2|TRBD2
CASSQPRLAGGADTGELFF
>TRBV5-1|TRBJ2-1|TRBD2
CASSSNPGLAGVMAYNEQFF
>TRBV6-5|TRBJ2-3|TRBD2
CASSGGRGTDTQYF
>TRBV6-5|TRBJ2-5|TRBD1
CASRDRVYETQYF
>TRBV14|TRBJ1-1|.
CASSQDLGAMNTEAFF
>TRBV3-1/TRBV3-2|TRBJ2-1|.
CASSQAAGHEQFF
>TRBV5-1|TRBJ1-2|TRBD1
CASTVGTGGVDYGYTF
>TRBV28|TRBJ2-2|.
CASSLPHNTGELFF
>TRBV6-5|TRBJ2-3|.
CASSYLPGRGTDTQYF
>TRBV2|TRBJ1-1|.
CASEWDFGRTEAFF
>TRBV12-3/TRBV12-4|TRBJ2-7|TRBD2
CASSPLAGAEQYF
>TRBV14|TRBJ2-1|.
CASSQGQGLGFYNEQFF
>TRBV28|TRBJ2-7|.
CASSLRAPTAAPHF
>TRBV24-1|TRBJ2-1|.
CATSDLRHTVNEQFF
>TRBV4-2|TRBJ1-4|.
CASSQDEGIGEKLFF
>TRBV7-9|TRBJ2-3|TRBD2
CASSFSLAGDTQYF
>TRBV5-1|TRBJ2-7|.
CASSLAAGSSYEQYF
>TRBV2|TRBJ1-3|.
CASPRGRESENTIYF
>TRBV28|TRBJ1-4|.
CASSLAGPNEKLFF
>TRBV7-3|TRBJ2-3|.
CASSLGGLSDTQYF
>TRBV28|TRBJ1-5|.
CASQGPKGPQHF
>TRBV28|TRBJ1-2|.
CASSFGYGYTF
>TRBV19|TRBJ1-1|.
CASSNSGGAGTEAFF
>TRBV7-9|TRBJ2-7|TRBD1
CASSSLGGQVYEQYF
>TRBV19|TRBJ2-1|.
CASSIGGSYNEQFF
>TRBV28|TRBJ1-5|TRBD1
CASSLATGMRPQHF
>TRBV5-1|TRBJ1-2|.
CASSLEQGERYGYTF
>TRBV5-4|TRBJ2-3|TRBD1
CASSVPDRGSTDTQYF
>TRBV14|TRBJ1-2|.
CASSQVEGWGYTF
>TRBV6-5|TRBJ1-2|.
CASSPRGSMGYTF
>TRBV21-1|TRBJ1-4|.
CASSPKGQGATNEKLFF
>TRBV2|TRBJ2-7|.
CASSNTGYEQYF
>TRBV4-1|TRBJ2-7|.
CASSQEGMRGQGSYEQYF